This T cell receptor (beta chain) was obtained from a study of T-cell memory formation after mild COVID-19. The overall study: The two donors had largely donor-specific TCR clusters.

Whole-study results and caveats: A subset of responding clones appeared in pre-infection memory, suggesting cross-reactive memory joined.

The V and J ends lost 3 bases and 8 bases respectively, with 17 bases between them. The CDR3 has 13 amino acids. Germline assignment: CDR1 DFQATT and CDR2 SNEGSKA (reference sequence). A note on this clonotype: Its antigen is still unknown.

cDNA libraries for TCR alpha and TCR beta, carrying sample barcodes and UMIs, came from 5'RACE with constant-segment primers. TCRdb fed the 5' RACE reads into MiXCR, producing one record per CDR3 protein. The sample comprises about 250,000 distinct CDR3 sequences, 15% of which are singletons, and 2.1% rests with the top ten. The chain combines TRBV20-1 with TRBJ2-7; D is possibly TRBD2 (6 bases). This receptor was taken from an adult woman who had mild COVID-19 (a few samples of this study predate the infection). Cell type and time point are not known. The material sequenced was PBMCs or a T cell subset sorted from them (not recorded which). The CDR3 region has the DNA TGCAGTGCTAGGGTTTTCGGAGGGTATAAGCAGTACTTC. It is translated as CSARVFGGYKQYF.